This T cell receptor (beta chain) appears in the sequencing data of a study of cytomegalovirus exposure and HLA in healthy donors. CDR3 length equals 21 residues. With 8 bases removed from V and 7 bases from J, the gap between germline ends came to 39 bases. Germline V gene sequence: CDR1 SGHRS, CDR2 YFSETQ. With 60 Vbeta and 13 Jbeta primers, the PCR was carried out. Here immunoSEQ multiplex PCR was the method, and the copy in TCRdb shows in-frame clones only, minus some. The repertoire consists of around 200,000 clones, with around 75% occurring once and the leading ten covering 3% to 3.5%. Points from the study as a whole: In a later analysis, CMV-associated beta chains were mostly HLA-associated, it appeared. In vitro, a few CMV-associated chains proved specific for CMV antigens.

About this clone: Its matching antigen is unknown.

Sequenced input: PBMCs. The rearrangement uses TRBV5-1 and TRBJ1-4; D is perhaps TRBD1 (5 bases). The clonotype originates from a woman in her 30s in good health and CMV-seropositive. For the CDR3, the DNA is TGCGCCAGAAATAGAATGTTACGTTGGAAGACAGTTAAGGGGAATGGTGAAAAACTGTTTTTT. This gives the protein CARNRMLRWKTVKGNGEKLFF.